In this sample, the clone carrying this T cell receptor (beta chain) turned up a few times. Its target is unknown. Sampled while nominally healthy, donors likely had unrecorded immune exposures. PCR amplification relied on 60 Vbeta primers (plus 13 Jbeta primers). The protocol was immunoSEQ multiplex PCR, while the TCRdb copy is restricted to in-frame clones and leaves out a portion. Of about 190,000 clones in the sample, 77% were seen once. The sample is drawn from a study of cytomegalovirus exposure and HLA in healthy donors. Whole-study findings and limits: TCR beta V- and J-gene trimming, according to a later analysis, was linked to a missense DCLRE1C variant.

V lost 1 base and J lost 5, with 8 bases in between. This CDR3 has 13 amino acids. From germline, CDR1 is SGHDN and CDR2 FVKESK. The clonotype originates from a woman aged 30 to 39 in good health and CMV-seropositive. The V gene is TRBV14, the J gene TRBJ1-2, with unresolved D. The specimen sequenced was PBMCs. The CDR3 region has the DNA TGTGCCAGCAGCCAAGGACTTCAATATGGCTACACCTTC. The encoded protein is CASSQGLQYGYTF. The variable domain in full, with the rest retrieved from reference TRBV14 and TRBJ1-2, is EAGVTQFPSHSVIEKGQTVTLRCDPISGHDNLYWYRRVMGKEIKFLLHFVKESKQDESGMPNNRFLAERTGGTYSTLKVQPAELEDSGVYFCASSQGLQYGYTFGSGTRLTVV.